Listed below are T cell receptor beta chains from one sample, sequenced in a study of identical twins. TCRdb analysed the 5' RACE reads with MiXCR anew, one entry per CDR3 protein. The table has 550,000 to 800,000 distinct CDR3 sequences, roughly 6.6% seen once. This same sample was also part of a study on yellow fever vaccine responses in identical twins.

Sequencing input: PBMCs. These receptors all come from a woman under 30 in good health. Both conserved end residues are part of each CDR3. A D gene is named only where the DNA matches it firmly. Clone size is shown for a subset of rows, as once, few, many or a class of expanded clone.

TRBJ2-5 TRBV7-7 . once TGTGCCAGCAGCTTCGGCCCGAGCAAGGAGACCCAGTACTTC CASSFGPSKETQYF
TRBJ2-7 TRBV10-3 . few TGTGCCATCAGTGGGGCTGACGAGCAGTACTTC CAISGADEQYF
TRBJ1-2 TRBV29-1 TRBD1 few TGCAGCGTCCCCTGGCAGGGGGGTGGCTACACCTTC CSVPWQGGGYTF
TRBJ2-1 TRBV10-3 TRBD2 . TGTGCCATCAGCATTAGCGGGAACTCCTACAATGAGCAGTTCTTC CAISISGNSYNEQFF
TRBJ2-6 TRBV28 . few TGTGCCAGTCGAGGGGGCTCTGGGGCCAACGTCCTGACTTTC CASRGGSGANVLTF
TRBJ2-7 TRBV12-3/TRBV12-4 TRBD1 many TGTGCCAGCAGTTTAGGGACAGGGAGGTCCTACGAGCAGTACTTC CASSLGTGRSYEQYF
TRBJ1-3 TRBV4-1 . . TGCGCCAGCAGCCAAGATCCGGGGGACTCTGGAAACACCATATATTTT CASSQDPGDSGNTIYF
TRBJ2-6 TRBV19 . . TGTGCCAGTAGTATTACAGTCTCTGGGGCCAACGTCCTGACTTTC CASSITVSGANVLTF
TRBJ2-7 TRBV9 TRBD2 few TGTGCCAGCAGCGTAGAAGGAGACCTGGGCCTTCAGCGGGAACAGTACTTC CASSVEGDLGLQREQYF
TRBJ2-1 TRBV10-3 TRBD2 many TGTGCCATCAGTGACCCCGGACTAGCGGGACTCAATGAGCAGTTCTTC CAISDPGLAGLNEQFF
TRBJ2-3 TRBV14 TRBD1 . TGTGCCAGCAGTCCCATGACAGGGGTGTTGGGTACGCAGTATTTT CASSPMTGVLGTQYF
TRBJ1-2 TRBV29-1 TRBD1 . TGCAGCGTGGGCGGGACAGGGGGCCCTGGTCGTGGCTACACCTTC CSVGGTGGPGRGYTF
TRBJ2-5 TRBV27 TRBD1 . TGTGCCAGCAGCCGACGTTTAACAGGGGGAGAGACCCAGTACTTC CASSRRLTGGETQYF
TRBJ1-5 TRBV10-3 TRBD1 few TGTGCCATCAGTCCTCCGGGACAGGGCTTCAATCAGCCCCAGCATTTT CAISPPGQGFNQPQHF
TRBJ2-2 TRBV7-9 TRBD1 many TGTGCCAGCAGCTTAGAAGGGGGCGCGAAGCCCGGGGAGCTGTTTTTT CASSLEGGAKPGELFF
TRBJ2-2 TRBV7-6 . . TGTGCCAGCAGCTTTATGGGGACCGGGGAGCTGTTTTTT CASSFMGTGELFF
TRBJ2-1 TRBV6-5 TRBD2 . TGTGCCAGCAGTGACTCCGGGACTAGCGGGAGCCATGAGCAGTTCTTC CASSDSGTSGSHEQFF
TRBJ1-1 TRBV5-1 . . TGCGCCAGCAGCTTGGCCGCGGAATTAAACACTGAAGCTTTCTTT CASSLAAELNTEAFF
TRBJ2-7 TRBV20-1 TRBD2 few TGCAGTGCTAGCGGGAGGGCCTCCCGTGAGCAGTACTTC CSASGRASREQYF
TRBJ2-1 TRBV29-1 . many TGCAGCACCCGAAGGGAGGGGGGGCTGAATGAGCAGTTCTTC CSTRREGGLNEQFF
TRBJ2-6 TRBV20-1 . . TGCAGTGCTAGTTTGGCGAAAAGCTCTGGGGCCAACGTCCTGACTTTC CSASLAKSSGANVLTF
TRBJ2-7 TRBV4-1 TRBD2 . TGCGCCAGCAGCCATAGAGCGGGAGGAAACGAGCAGTACTTC CASSHRAGGNEQYF
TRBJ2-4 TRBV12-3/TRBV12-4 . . TGTGCCAGCACCCACAGGGATGCGGCTGCCAAAAACATTCAGTACTTC CASTHRDAAAKNIQYF